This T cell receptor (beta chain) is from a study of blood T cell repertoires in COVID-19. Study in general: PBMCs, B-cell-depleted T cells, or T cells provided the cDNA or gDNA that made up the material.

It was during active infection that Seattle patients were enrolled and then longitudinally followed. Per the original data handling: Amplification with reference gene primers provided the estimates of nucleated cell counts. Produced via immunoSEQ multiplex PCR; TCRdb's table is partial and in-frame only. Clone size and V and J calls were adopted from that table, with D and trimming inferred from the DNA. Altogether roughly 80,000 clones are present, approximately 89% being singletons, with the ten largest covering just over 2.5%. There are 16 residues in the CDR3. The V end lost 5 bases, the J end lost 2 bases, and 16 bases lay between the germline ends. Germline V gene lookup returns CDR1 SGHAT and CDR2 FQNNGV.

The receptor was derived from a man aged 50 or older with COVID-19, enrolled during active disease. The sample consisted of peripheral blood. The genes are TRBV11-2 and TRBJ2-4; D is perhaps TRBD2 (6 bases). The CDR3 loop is CASSPGTGGPKNIQYF. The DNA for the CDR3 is TGTGCCAGCAGCCCGGGGACTGGAGGGCCCAAAAACATTCAGTACTTC.